The present entry profiles one TCR beta chain with its context. The antigen remains unidentified. With 7 bases removed from V and 0 bases from J, the gap between germline ends came to 14 bases. The CDR3 is 15 residues long. Germline-derived CDR1 and CDR2 are MNHNS and SASEGT. The authors made TCR cDNA by 5'RACE template switching, adding a universal primer site and UMIs. In TCRdb, the 5' RACE reads were re-called with MiXCR into one record per CDR3 protein. The data show approximately 300,000 distinct CDR3 sequences, around 10% seen once. The entry originates in a study of T cells after yellow fever vaccination. Study outcomes and limitations: Subsequent to the booster, the majority of primary-vaccination clones reappeared (roughly 95% CD4, 80% to 90% CD8).

The source was CD4+ T cells sorted from PBMCs, collected 45 days after the yellow fever booster vaccination. The J gene is TRBJ2-3, the V gene TRBV6-1; D call uncertain. This receptor was taken from a man between 18 and 29 years old who received the YFV17D yellow fever vaccine. The CDR3 reads CASMLHSLSTDTQYF. DNA for the CDR3: TGTGCCAGCATGTTGCACAGCCTTAGCACAGATACGCAGTATTTT.